This T cell receptor beta chain stems from a study of T cells after yellow fever vaccination. Germline V gene data show CDR1 as MNHEY and CDR2 as SMNVEV (reference sequence). V dropped 2 bases and J dropped 1; count of bases not matched to a gene: 7. The length of the CDR3 is 17 residues. It was through 5'RACE template switching that TCR cDNA was made, with a universal primer site and UMIs added. Via MiXCR, TCRdb re-called the 5' RACE reads, giving one row per CDR3 protein. The data hold hundreds of thousands of distinct CDR3 sequences, with 13% observed a single time. This clonotype was seen a handful of times.

The specimen comprised PBMCs, sampled on the day of the yellow fever booster vaccination. The chain couples TRBV27 to TRBJ2-3, with TRBD2 matching 9 bases. The clonotype comes from a man aged 25 to 40 who received the YFV17D yellow fever vaccine. Here the CDR3 reads CASSLVLAGDGTDTQYF. As DNA, the CDR3 is TGTGCCAGCAGTTTAGTATTAGCGGGAGATGGCACAGATACGCAGTATTTT.